This passage covers 28 T cell receptor beta chains from one sample sequenced in a study of T-cell memory formation after mild COVID-19. TCRdb reprocessed the 5' RACE reads via MiXCR and lists one record per CDR3 protein. The table shows 150,000 or so distinct CDR3 sequences, with roughly 15% occurring only once. Material: PBMCs or a T cell subset sorted from them (not recorded which). The receptors derive from an adult woman who had mild COVID-19 (a few samples of this study predate the infection). Cell type and time point are not known.

V is TRBV7-9 and J is TRBJ2-7; 7 bases are shared with TRBD2. Losses at the gene ends were 5 bases for V and 1 base for J; bases not matched to a gene: 5. The CDR3 is 14 residues long. Germline-derived CDR1 and CDR2 are SEHNR and FQNEAQ (reference sequence). The CDR3 loop is CASSPGTISYEQYF. The CDR3 nucleotides read TGTGCCAGCAGCCCCGGGACTATTTCCTACGAGCAGTACTTC.

The rearrangement uses TRBV7-7 and TRBJ2-1, with 8 bases identical to TRBD2. From germline, CDR1 is SSHAT and CDR2 FNYEAQ (reference sequence). CDR3 size: 15 residues. The J segment lost 6 bases and the V segment lost 5 bases, leaving 9 bases of the junction unmatched. CDR3 sequence reads: CASSDRPGGGNEQFF. The CDR3 nucleotides read TGTGCCAGCAGCGACCGGCCGGGGGGGGGCAATGAGCAGTTCTTC.

The chain has TRBV15 and TRBJ1-5; 7 bases are shared with TRBD1. The germline CDR1 and CDR2 sequences are LNHNV and YYDKDF (reference sequence). This CDR3 has 17 residues. V lost 0 bases, J lost 8 bases, and 13 bases stayed unmatched. The CDR3 loop reads CATSREDRASLNKPQHF. CDR3 sequence (DNA): TGTGCCACCAGCAGAGAAGACAGGGCTTCCCTAAATAAGCCCCAGCATTTT.

This clonotype was seen more than once but under ten times. The chain employs TRBV7-8 and TRBJ2-2; weak D call: TRBD2 (5 bases). The CDR3 has 14 residues. The V end lost 5 bases, the J end lost 1 base, and 8 bases lay between the germline ends. Germline V gene sequence: CDR1 SGHVS, CDR2 FQNEAQ. The CDR3 nucleotides read TGTGCCAGCAGCCCCGGGGTGAACACCGGGGAGCTGTTTTTT. Protein sequence: CASSPGVNTGELFF.

The CDR3: CASSYGYSQETQYF. The CDR3 DNA is TGCGCCAGCAGCTACGGATACAGCCAGGAGACCCAGTACTTC. The chain carries TRBV5-1 and TRBJ2-5; unclear D gene. The V end was cut by 3 bases, the J end by 5 bases, with 14 bases between. This CDR3 spans 14 amino acids. From germline, CDR1 is SGHRS and CDR2 YFSETQ.

In this sample, this clonotype turned up a few times. The CDR3 reads CASSSLAGPNEQFF. The CDR3 coding sequence is TGTGCCAGCAGCTCCTTAGCGGGACCGAATGAGCAGTTCTTC. The J gene is TRBJ2-1, the V gene TRBV7-3, with TRBD2 identical over 8 bases. The V gene end was trimmed by 4 bases and the J gene end by 7 bases; junction bases not matched to a gene: 6. Germline V gene lookup returns CDR1 SGHTA and CDR2 FQGTGA. This CDR3 region has 14 residues.

This chain uses TRBV7-6 with TRBJ2-7, with D hard to call. Germline assignment: CDR1 SGHVS and CDR2 FNYEAQ. The germline V and J ends were trimmed by 8 bases and 3 bases, with 14 bases remaining between them. The CDR3 extends over 13 amino acids. The DNA for the CDR3 is TGTGCCAGCTCCTTGGGTGACCTCTACGAGCAGTACTTC. Translated: CASSLGDLYEQYF.

This clonotype was observed a handful of times. Here the CDR3 reads CSVRRETGRVYEQYF. The DNA of the CDR3 is TGCAGCGTCCGAAGAGAGACAGGGAGGGTTTACGAGCAGTACTTC. V usage is TRBV29-1 and J usage is TRBJ2-7; D tentatively reads TRBD1 or TRBD2 (7 bases each). The length of the CDR3 is 15 residues. V gave up 6 bases and J gave up 4 bases, with 22 bases separating them. Germline V lookup: CDR1 SQVTM, CDR2 ANQGSEA.

This clonotype was counted a single time. J is TRBJ1-2 and V is TRBV25-1, with D unresolved. Looked up from germline, CDR1 is MGHDK and CDR2 is SYGVNS. Trimming shortened V by 7 bases and J by 2 bases, and 8 bases separated the two germline ends. The CDR3 runs to 12 residues. CDR3 coding DNA: TGTGCCAGCATCGGTAGGAACTATGGCTACACCTTC. Translation gives CASIGRNYGYTF.

The chain has TRBV2 and TRBJ1-5; no reliable D call. The CDR3 loop spans 15 amino acids. Germline-derived CDR1 and CDR2 are SNHLY and FYNNEI. V was trimmed by 4 bases and J by 1 base, leaving 11 bases between them. DNA of the CDR3: TGTGCCAGCAGTGTATTGCGGTCCAGCAATCAGCCCCAGCATTTT. It translates to CASSVLRSSNQPQHF.

The chain is built from TRBV20-1 and TRBJ2-7; TRBD1 might be the D (5 bases). Trimming pared 6 bases from V and 5 bases from J, leaving 14 bases between. The CDR3 runs 12 residues. CDR1 and CDR2 (germline): DFQATT, SNEGSKA (reference sequence). Here the CDR3 reads CSARLDRHEQYF. In nucleotides, the CDR3 is TGCAGTGCGAGGCTCGACAGACACGAGCAGTACTTC.

The rearrangement links TRBV5-1 to TRBJ2-1; the D is unclear. Germline V gene lookup returns CDR1 SGHRS and CDR2 YFSETQ. V lost 0 bases, J lost 0 bases, and 7 bases lay in between. This CDR3 comprises 15 residues. The CDR3: CASSLEGNSYNEQFF. Here the CDR3 DNA reads TGCGCCAGCAGCTTGGAGGGAAACTCCTACAATGAGCAGTTCTTC.

This clonotype occurred many times. This rearrangement joins TRBV14 to TRBJ2-1, with TRBD1 identical over 9 bases. V lost 5 bases, J lost 0 bases, and 11 bases stayed unmatched. The CDR3 consists of 18 residues. Looked up from germline, CDR1 is SGHDN and CDR2 is FVKESK. CDR3 nucleotides: TGTGCCAGCAGCTACCGGGACAGGGTACGAGGCTCCTACAATGAGCAGTTCTTC. It translates to CASSYRDRVRGSYNEQFF.

This rearrangement joins TRBV29-1 to TRBJ2-3; 10 positions agree with TRBD2. Trimming at V came to 7 bases and at J to 4 bases, leaving 14 bases not matched to a gene. The CDR3 consists of 16 residues. CDR1 and CDR2 (germline): SQVTM, ANQGSEA. The CDR3 sequence: CSDPTRLAGASDTQYF. The DNA of the CDR3 is TGCAGCGACCCCACTCGGCTAGCGGGAGCGTCAGATACGCAGTATTTT.

This clonotype was detected ten times or more. The chain has TRBV3-1 and TRBJ2-3, with no clear D. Between the trimmed V and J ends, which lost 5 bases and 2 bases, there was a span of 2 bases. The V gene's germline CDR1 is LGHDT and CDR2 YNNKEL (reference sequence). The CDR3 length is 11 residues. The CDR3 nucleotides are TGTGCCAGCAGCAACACAGATACGCAGTATTTT. It yields the protein CASSNTDTQYF.

V usage is TRBV5-1 and J usage is TRBJ2-7, with TRBD1 matching over 8 bases. The CDR3 length is 14 residues. Trimming at V came to 5 bases and at J to 1 base, leaving 5 bases not matched to a gene. Germline assignment: CDR1 SGHRS and CDR2 YFSETQ. CDR3 DNA sequence: TGCGCCAGCAGAAGGACAGGGCAATCCTACGAGCAGTACTTC. Protein sequence: CASRRTGQSYEQYF.

This clonotype was counted a few times. The chain combines TRBV29-1 with TRBJ2-5, with 8 bases identical to TRBD1. CDR1 and CDR2 (germline): SQVTM, ANQGSEA. With 6 bases clipped from V and 1 base from J, the junction kept 4 bases outside the gene matches. There are 13 residues in the CDR3. This CDR3 is CSVATGGQETQYF. As DNA, the CDR3 is TGCAGCGTCGCAACAGGGGGCCAAGAGACCCAGTACTTC.

The rearrangement joins TRBV7-2 to TRBJ1-6; TRBD1 is a possible D gene (6 bases). Trimming shortened V by 4 bases and J by 6 bases, and 10 bases separated the two germline ends. The germline gives CDR1 SGHTA, CDR2 FQGNSA. The length of the CDR3 is 14 residues. CDR3 nucleotides: TGTGCCAGCAGCTCGGACAGACTTAATTCACCCCTCCACTTT. Translation: CASSSDRLNSPLHF. The entire variable domain, with the rest obtained from reference TRBV7-2 and TRBJ1-6, is as follows: GAGVSQSPSNKVTEKGKDVELRCDPISGHTALYWYRQSLGQGLEFLIYFQGNSAPDKSGLPSDRFSAERTGGSVSTLTIQRTQQEDSAVYLCASSSDRLNSPLHFGNGTRLTVT.

The CDR3 DNA reads TGTGCCAGTAAGGGACAGGGGGCGCCGACAATCACTGAAGCTTTCTTT. Translation: CASKGQGAPTITEAFF. The rearrangement joins TRBV19 to TRBJ1-1, with 12 nucleotides matching TRBD1. This CDR3 comprises 16 residues. Trimming removed 7 bases from V and 4 bases from J; junction bases left unmatched: 10. The germline CDR1 and CDR2 sequences are LNHDA and SQIVND (reference sequence).

The chain recombines TRBV3-1 with TRBJ1-1; 11 bases fit TRBD1. The CDR3 length is 14 residues. V dropped 4 bases and J dropped 5; count of bases not matched to a gene: 3. The germline CDR1 and CDR2 sequences are LGHDT and YNNKEL (reference sequence). CDR3 residues: CASSLGQGVTEAFF. Here the CDR3 DNA reads TGTGCCAGCAGCCTGGGACAGGGGGTTACTGAAGCTTTCTTT.

This clonotype has just a few counts. This chain links TRBV15 with TRBJ2-2; D gene ambiguous. The V and J ends lost 0 bases and 0 bases respectively, with 5 bases between them. Germline V CDR1 and CDR2: LNHNV, YYDKDF (reference sequence). The CDR3 is 15 amino acids. The CDR3 DNA follows: TGTGCCACCAGCAGAGATGTCTCGAACACCGGGGAGCTGTTTTTT. Its protein product is CATSRDVSNTGELFF.

This clonotype has a handful of counts. The V gene is TRBV11-2, the J gene TRBJ2-7, with D maybe TRBD1 (5 bases). CDR1 and CDR2 (germline): SGHAT, FQNNGV. V lost 1 base and J 0 bases, leaving 10 bases between the germline ends. CDR3 length: 15 residues. The CDR3 loop is CASSLADIGSYEQYF. As DNA, the CDR3 is TGTGCCAGCAGCTTAGCGGACATTGGCTCCTACGAGCAGTACTTC. Supplemented by reference TRBV11-2 and TRBJ2-7, the full variable domain reads EAGVAQSPRYKIIEKRQSVAFWCNPISGHATLYWYQQILGQGPKLLIQFQNNGVVDDSQLPKDRFSAERLKGVDSTLKIQPAKLEDSAVYLCASSLADIGSYEQYFGPGTRLTVT.

The chain uses TRBV5-1 and TRBJ2-5; D is perhaps TRBD2 (6 bases). CDR1 is SGHRS and CDR2 is YFSETQ in the germline V gene. The CDR3 length is 14 residues. With 6 bases removed from V and 5 bases from J, the gap between germline ends came to 17 bases. The CDR3 region is CASTAGGRGETQYF. The CDR3 region has the DNA TGCGCCAGCACCGCCGGAGGGCGCGGGGAGACCCAGTACTTC.

V usage is TRBV29-1 and J usage is TRBJ2-7, with 12 nucleotides matching TRBD2. The CDR3 is made up of 14 amino acids. V was clipped by 5 bases and J by 4 bases; unmatched bases: 6. The germline V gene has CDR1 SQVTM and CDR2 ANQGSEA. CDR3 loop: CSVTRLAGVYEQYF. DNA of the CDR3: TGCAGCGTTACGAGACTAGCGGGAGTTTACGAGCAGTACTTC.

This clonotype was found many times. This chain uses TRBV10-3 with TRBJ2-7; 9 nucleotides match TRBD2. Germline-derived CDR1 and CDR2 are ENHRY and SYGVKD. The CDR3 runs 17 residues. The trim removed 2 bases at V and 3 bases at J, leaving 11 bases unmatched. CDR3 residues: CAISEVSGRRSLYEQYF. CDR3 nucleotides: TGTGCCATCAGTGAGGTTAGCGGGAGACGATCCCTCTACGAGCAGTACTTC.

This chain joins TRBV3-1 and TRBJ2-1; 12 positions agree with TRBD2. Germline values: CDR1 LGHDT, CDR2 YNNKEL (reference sequence). V shed 4 bases, J shed 9 bases, and the junction held 10 bases outside the gene matches. This CDR3 comprises 16 residues. CDR3 residues: CASSRGLAGIGGEQFF. For the CDR3, the DNA is TGTGCCAGCAGCCGAGGACTAGCGGGGATTGGGGGTGAGCAGTTCTTC.

This chain uses TRBV7-2 with TRBJ1-2; D not resolved. The length of the CDR3 is 12 residues. Trimming left V 5 bases short and J 8 bases short, with 12 bases between. Germline lookup yields CDR1 SGHTA and CDR2 FQGNSA. The CDR3 spells CASSLFIGGYTF. The CDR3 DNA follows: TGTGCCAGCAGCCTGTTTATCGGCGGCTACACCTTC.

The chain couples TRBV6-2 or TRBV6-3 to TRBJ1-4, with no clear D. Germline V gene sequence: CDR1 MNHEY, CDR2 SVGEGT. This CDR3 is 11 amino acids long. V dropped 4 bases and J dropped 13 bases, with 10 bases sitting between them. This chain's CDR3 is CASSFSEVLFF. CDR3 nucleotides: TGTGCCAGCAGTTTCTCGGAGGTACTGTTTTTT.